The 14 T cell receptor beta chains presented below share a single source sample, sequenced in a study of cytomegalovirus exposure and HLA in healthy donors. Vbeta (60) and Jbeta (13) primers were used in the PCR. Only in-frame clones appear in the TCRdb table, and some are missing; sequencing was by immunoSEQ multiplex PCR. The sample consists of 150,000 or so clones, around 79% of them appearing once. The sequencing sample was made of PBMCs. The receptors come from a man aged 18 to 35 in good health and CMV-seronegative.

J is TRBJ1-5 and V is TRBV10-1; tentative D call: TRBD1 (5 bases). CDR3 length: 12 residues. CDR1 WNHNN and CDR2 SYGVQD come from the germline V gene (reference sequence). Trimming removed 7 bases from V and 4 bases from J, with 8 bases in between. The CDR3 coding sequence is TGCGCCAGCACCTCAGGGAATCAGCCCCAGCATTTT. Its protein is CASTSGNQPQHF.

In its sample, this clone was seen once. This chain connects TRBV6-5 to TRBJ1-5; D ambiguous. Germline V gene data show CDR1 as MNHEY and CDR2 as SVGAGI. This CDR3 region has 15 residues. Trimming stripped 2 bases from V and 2 bases from J, with 10 bases between. The CDR3 sequence: CASSYGEGGNQPQHF. The CDR3 nucleotides read TGTGCCAGCAGTTACGGGGAGGGCGGCAATCAGCCCCAGCATTTT.

There are a few counts of this clone. The gene calls are TRBV18 and TRBJ1-1, with 7 bases matching TRBD1. After removal of 1 base from V and 1 base from J, the junction contained 3 bases not matched to a gene. Germline V CDR1 and CDR2: KGHSH, LQKENI. The CDR3 extends over 15 amino acids. Written as DNA, the CDR3 is TGTGCCAGCTCACCACGGGGACAGCCGAACACTGAAGCTTTCTTT. It yields the protein CASSPRGQPNTEAFF. The full variable domain, with the rest looked up from reference TRBV18 and TRBJ1-1, is NAGVMQNPRHLVRRRGQEARLRCSPMKGHSHVYWYRQLPEEGLKFMVYLQKENIIDESGMPKERFSAEFPKEGPSILRIQQVVRGDSAAYFCASSPRGQPNTEAFFGQGTRLTVV.

V usage is TRBV19 and J usage is TRBJ1-1, with D unresolved. The CDR3 spans 10 residues. Trimming pared 8 bases from V and 11 bases from J, leaving 12 bases between. The germline CDR1 and CDR2 sequences are LNHDA and SQIVND (reference sequence). The CDR3 coding sequence is TGTGCCAGTCGGAGGGAATGTGCTTTCTTT. This encodes CASRRECAFF. Combining the CDR3 with reference TRBV19 and TRBJ1-1 gives the whole variable domain DGGITQSPKYLFRKEGQNVTLSCEQNLNHDAMYWYRQDPGQGLRLIYYSQIVNDFQKGDIAEGYSVSREKKESFPLTVTSAQKNPTAFYLCASRRECAFFGQGTRLTVV.

This clone came up a few times. The CDR3 loop is CASSEPQEYYGYTF. CDR3 DNA sequence: TGTGCCAGCAGCGAACCACAGGAGTACTATGGCTACACCTTC. The V and J genes are TRBV2 and TRBJ1-2; weak D call: TRBD1 (5 bases). CDR3 length equals 14 residues. Germline V gene data show CDR1 as SNHLY and CDR2 as FYNNEI. The germline V and J ends were trimmed by 6 bases and 3 bases, with 14 bases remaining between them.

This rearrangement joins TRBV7-6 to TRBJ2-1; the D is unclear. Germline V gene data show CDR1 as SGHVS and CDR2 as FNYEAQ. V was shortened by 5 bases and J by 8 bases, with 19 bases between the two germline ends. The CDR3 spans 15 residues. The CDR3 nucleotides are TGTGCCAGCAGCGTAACCGGCTCCCGGGTGGATGAGCAGTTCTTC. This gives the protein CASSVTGSRVDEQFF. Full variable domain (rest looked up from reference TRBV7-6 and TRBJ2-1): GAGVSQSPRYKVTKRGQDVALRCDPISGHVSLYWYRQALGQGPEFLTYFNYEAQQDKSGLPNDRFSAERPEGSISTLTIQRTEQRDSAMYRCASSVTGSRVDEQFFGPGTRLTVL.

This chain uses TRBV11-2 with TRBJ2-3, with D perhaps TRBD2 (6 bases). The CDR3 covers 18 residues. Trimming left V 1 base short and J 0 bases short, with 17 bases between. CDR1 SGHAT and CDR2 FQNNGV come from the germline V gene. The CDR3: CASSLGSGSGPSTDTQYF. The CDR3, as DNA: TGTGCCAGCAGCTTAGGAAGCGGTAGCGGTCCTAGCACAGATACGCAGTATTTT.

This chain links TRBV13 with TRBJ2-1; the match to TRBD2 covers 7 bases. Trimming took 6 bases from V and 0 from J; bases not matched to a gene: 5. Germline V gene lookup returns CDR1 PRHDT and CDR2 FYEKMQ (reference sequence). The CDR3 is 15 residues long. The CDR3 DNA is TGTGCCAGCAGACTACTAGCGAACTCCTACAATGAGCAGTTCTTC. It is translated as CASRLLANSYNEQFF.

This chain joins TRBV6-5 and TRBJ2-5; no reliable D call. The length of the CDR3 is 12 residues. V lost 5 bases and J 0 bases, leaving 4 bases between the germline ends. Germline-derived CDR1 and CDR2 are MNHEY and SVGAGI. The CDR3 protein is CASSTDQETQYF. The CDR3 nucleotides read TGTGCCAGCAGTACAGACCAAGAGACCCAGTACTTC.

J is TRBJ1-4 and V is TRBV18; 9 bases map to TRBD1. J lost 3 bases, V lost 6 bases, and 5 bases had no gene match. Germline V lookup: CDR1 KGHSH, CDR2 LQKENI. The CDR3 length is 15 residues. The CDR3 spells CASSLRTGANEKLFF. CDR3 DNA: TGTGCCAGCTCGCTACGGACAGGGGCTAATGAAAAACTGTTTTTT.

V gene TRBV10-3 combines with J gene TRBJ2-5, with TRBD1 matching 7 bases. Germline V gene data show CDR1 as ENHRY and CDR2 as SYGVKD. The J segment lost 1 base and the V segment lost 6 bases, leaving 2 bases of the junction unmatched. The CDR3 contains 13 residues. The CDR3 coding sequence is TGTGCCATCAGCGGGACAGTCCAAGAGACCCAGTACTTC. It yields the protein CAISGTVQETQYF.

The rearrangement links TRBV18 to TRBJ2-2; no clear D. This CDR3 is 16 amino acids long. Germline V gene sequence: CDR1 KGHSH, CDR2 LQKENI. V was trimmed by 3 bases and J by 0 bases, leaving 11 bases between them. CDR3 in amino acids: CASSPIAETNTGELFF. The CDR3 DNA is TGTGCCAGCTCACCGATTGCGGAAACGAACACCGGGGAGCTGTTTTTT.

The chain links TRBV7-2 to TRBJ2-3, with 13 bases fitting TRBD2. Germline CDR1 SGHTA, CDR2 FQGNSA. Unmatched junction bases numbered 4, after V lost 5 bases and J lost 2 bases. This CDR3 comprises 16 residues. Here the CDR3 reads CASSQGTSGATDTQYF. DNA of the CDR3: TGTGCCAGCAGCCAAGGGACTAGCGGGGCCACAGATACGCAGTATTTT.

The rearrangement joins TRBV5-1 to TRBJ2-3; no definite D call. Trimming shortened V by 8 bases and J by 3 bases, and 7 bases separated the two germline ends. Germline V CDR1 and CDR2: SGHRS, YFSETQ. This CDR3 is built from 11 residues. The CDR3 region is CASAATDTQYF. CDR3 coding DNA: TGCGCCAGTGCGGCTACAGATACGCAGTATTTT. The variable domain in full, completed from reference TRBV5-1 and TRBJ2-3, reads KAGVTQTPRYLIKTRGQQVTLSCSPISGHRSVSWYQQTPGQGLQFLFEYFSETQRNKGNFPGRFSGRQFSNSRSEMNVSTLELGDSALYLCASAATDTQYFGPGTRLTVL.